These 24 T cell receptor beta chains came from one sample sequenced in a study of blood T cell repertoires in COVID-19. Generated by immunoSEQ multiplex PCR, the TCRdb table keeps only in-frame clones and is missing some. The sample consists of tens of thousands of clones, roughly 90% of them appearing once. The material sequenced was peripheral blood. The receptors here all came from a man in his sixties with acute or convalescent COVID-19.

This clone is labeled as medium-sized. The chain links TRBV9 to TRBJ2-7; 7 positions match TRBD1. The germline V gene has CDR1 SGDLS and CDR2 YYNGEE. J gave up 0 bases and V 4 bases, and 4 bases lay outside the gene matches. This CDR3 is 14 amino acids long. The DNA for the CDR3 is TGTGCCAGCAGCCGGACAGGTCTCTCCTACGAGCAGTACTTC. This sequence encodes CASSRTGLSYEQYF.

The CDR3: CASMVDRTRNEQYF. DNA of the CDR3: TGTGCCAGCATGGTTGACAGGACTAGGAACGAGCAGTACTTC. J is TRBJ2-7 and V is TRBV2; maybe TRBD2 (7 bases). Between the trimmed V and J ends, which lost 7 bases and 5 bases, there was a span of 18 bases. There are 14 residues in the CDR3. Germline V CDR1 and CDR2: SNHLY, FYNNEI.

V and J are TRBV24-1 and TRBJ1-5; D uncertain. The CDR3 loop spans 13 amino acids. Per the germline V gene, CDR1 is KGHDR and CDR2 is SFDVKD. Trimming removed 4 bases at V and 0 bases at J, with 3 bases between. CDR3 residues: CATSEYSNQPQHF. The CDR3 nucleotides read TGTGCCACCAGTGAATATAGCAATCAGCCCCAGCATTTT.

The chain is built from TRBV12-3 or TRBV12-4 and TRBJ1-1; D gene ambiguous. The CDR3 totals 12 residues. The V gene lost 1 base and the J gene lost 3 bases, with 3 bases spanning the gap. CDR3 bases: TGTGCCAGCAGTTTAGTATACACTGAAGCTTTCTTT. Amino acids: CASSLVYTEAFF.

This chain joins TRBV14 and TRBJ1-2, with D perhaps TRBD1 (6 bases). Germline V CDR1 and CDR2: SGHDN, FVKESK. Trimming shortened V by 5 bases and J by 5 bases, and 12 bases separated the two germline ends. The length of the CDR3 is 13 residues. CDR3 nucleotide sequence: TGTGCCAGCAGCGTACAGGGTCGTTATGGCTACACCTTC. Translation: CASSVQGRYGYTF.

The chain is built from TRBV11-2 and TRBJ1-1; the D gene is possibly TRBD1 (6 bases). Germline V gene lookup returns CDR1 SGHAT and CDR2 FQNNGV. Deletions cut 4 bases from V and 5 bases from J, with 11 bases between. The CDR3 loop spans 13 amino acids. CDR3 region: CASSSHRVTEAFF. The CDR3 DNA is TGTGCCAGCAGCTCTCACAGGGTGACTGAAGCTTTCTTT.

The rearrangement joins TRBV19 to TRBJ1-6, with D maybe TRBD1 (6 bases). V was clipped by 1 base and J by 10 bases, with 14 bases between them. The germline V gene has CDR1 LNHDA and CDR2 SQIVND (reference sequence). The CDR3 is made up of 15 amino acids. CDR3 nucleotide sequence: TGTGCCAGTAGTATAGGGGGGCAGGTTGGCTCACCCCTCCACTTT. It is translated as CASSIGGQVGSPLHF.

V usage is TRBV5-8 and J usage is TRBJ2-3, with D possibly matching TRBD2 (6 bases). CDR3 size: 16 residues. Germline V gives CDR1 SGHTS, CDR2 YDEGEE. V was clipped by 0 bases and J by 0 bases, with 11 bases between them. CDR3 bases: TGTGCCAGCAGCTTGGGGGCAGGGACTAGCACAGATACGCAGTATTTT. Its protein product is CASSLGAGTSTDTQYF.

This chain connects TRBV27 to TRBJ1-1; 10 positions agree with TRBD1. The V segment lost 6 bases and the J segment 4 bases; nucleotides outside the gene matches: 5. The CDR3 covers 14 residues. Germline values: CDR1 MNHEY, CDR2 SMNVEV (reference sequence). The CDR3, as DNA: TGTGCCAGCAGCCTGGGACAGGGGTTCACTGAAGCTTTCTTT. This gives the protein CASSLGQGFTEAFF.

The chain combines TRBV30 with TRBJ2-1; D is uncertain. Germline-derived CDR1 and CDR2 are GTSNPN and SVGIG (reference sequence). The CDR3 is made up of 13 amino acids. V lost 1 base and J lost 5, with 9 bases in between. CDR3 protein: CAWSEDTDNEQFF. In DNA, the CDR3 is TGTGCCTGGAGTGAAGACACTGACAATGAGCAGTTCTTC. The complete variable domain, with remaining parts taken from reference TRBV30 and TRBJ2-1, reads SQTIHQWPATLVQPVGSPLSLECTVEGTSNPNLYWYRQAAGRGLQLLFYSVGIGQISSEVPQNLSASRPQDRQFILSSKKLLLSDSGFYLCAWSEDTDNEQFFGPGTRLTVL.

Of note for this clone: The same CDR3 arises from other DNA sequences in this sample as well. The CDR3 region is CASSDGRGNTEAFF. The CDR3 nucleotides read TGTGCCAGCAGTGATGGACGGGGGAACACTGAAGCTTTCTTT. The chain carries TRBV2 and TRBJ1-1; D remains unclear. CDR1 and CDR2 from the germline V gene are SNHLY and FYNNEI. V shed 3 bases and J shed 1 base, with 9 bases lying between them. This CDR3 is 14 amino acids long.

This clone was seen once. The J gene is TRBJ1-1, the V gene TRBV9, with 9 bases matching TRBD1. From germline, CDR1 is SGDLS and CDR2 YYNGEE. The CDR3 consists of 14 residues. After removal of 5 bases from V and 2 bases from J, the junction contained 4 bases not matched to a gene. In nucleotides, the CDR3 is TGTGCCAGCAGGGTGGGACAGGGTAACACTGAAGCTTTCTTT. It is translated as CASRVGQGNTEAFF.

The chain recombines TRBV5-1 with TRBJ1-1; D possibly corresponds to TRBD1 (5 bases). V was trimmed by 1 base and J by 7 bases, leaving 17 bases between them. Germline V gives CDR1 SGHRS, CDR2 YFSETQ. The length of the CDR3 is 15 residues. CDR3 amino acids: CASSLLGTGTIEAFF. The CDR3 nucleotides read TGCGCCAGCAGCTTGCTAGGCACAGGAACTATTGAAGCTTTCTTT.

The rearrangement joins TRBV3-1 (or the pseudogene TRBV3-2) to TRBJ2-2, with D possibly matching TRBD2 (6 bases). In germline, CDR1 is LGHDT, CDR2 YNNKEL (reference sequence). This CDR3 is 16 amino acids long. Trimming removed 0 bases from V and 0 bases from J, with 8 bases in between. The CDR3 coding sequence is TGTGCCAGCAGCCAAGACGGAGGGGCGAACACCGGGGAGCTGTTTTTT. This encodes CASSQDGGANTGELFF.

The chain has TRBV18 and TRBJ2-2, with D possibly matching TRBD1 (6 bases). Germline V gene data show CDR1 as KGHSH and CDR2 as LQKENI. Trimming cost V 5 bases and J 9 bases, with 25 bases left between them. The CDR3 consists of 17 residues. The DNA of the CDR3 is TGTGCCAGCTCAGACTTTGCGACAGGCCGGCGGCTCCGGGAGCTGTTTTTT. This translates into CASSDFATGRRLRELFF.

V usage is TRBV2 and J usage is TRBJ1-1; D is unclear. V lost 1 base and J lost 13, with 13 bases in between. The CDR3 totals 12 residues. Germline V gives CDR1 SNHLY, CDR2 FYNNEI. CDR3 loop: CASSEGLSGGFF. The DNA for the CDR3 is TGTGCCAGCAGTGAAGGTCTTTCAGGAGGTTTCTTT. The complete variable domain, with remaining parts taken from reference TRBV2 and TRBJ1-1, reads EPEVTQTPSHQVTQMGQEVILRCVPISNHLYFYWYRQILGQKVEFLVSFYNNEISEKSEIFDDQFSVERPDGSNFTLKIRSTKLEDSAMYFCASSEGLSGGFFGQGTRLTVV.

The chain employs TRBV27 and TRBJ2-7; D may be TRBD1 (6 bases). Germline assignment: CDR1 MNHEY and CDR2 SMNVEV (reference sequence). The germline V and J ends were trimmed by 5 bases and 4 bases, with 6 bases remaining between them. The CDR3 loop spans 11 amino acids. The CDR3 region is CASSQGYEQYF. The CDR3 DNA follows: TGTGCCAGCAGTCAGGGGTACGAGCAGTACTTC.

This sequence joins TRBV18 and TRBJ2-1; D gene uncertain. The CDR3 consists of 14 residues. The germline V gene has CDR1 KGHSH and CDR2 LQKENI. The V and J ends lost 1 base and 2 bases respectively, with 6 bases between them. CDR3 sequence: CASSPLRTYNEQFF. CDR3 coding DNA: TGTGCCAGCTCACCACTCAGAACCTACAATGAGCAGTTCTTC.

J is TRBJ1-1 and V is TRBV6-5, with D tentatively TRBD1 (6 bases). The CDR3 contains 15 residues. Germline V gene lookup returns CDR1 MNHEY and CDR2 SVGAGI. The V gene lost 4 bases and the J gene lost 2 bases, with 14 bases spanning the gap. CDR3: CASSFVSRGNTEAFF. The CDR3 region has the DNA TGTGCCAGCAGTTTTGTAAGCAGGGGCAACACTGAAGCTTTCTTT.

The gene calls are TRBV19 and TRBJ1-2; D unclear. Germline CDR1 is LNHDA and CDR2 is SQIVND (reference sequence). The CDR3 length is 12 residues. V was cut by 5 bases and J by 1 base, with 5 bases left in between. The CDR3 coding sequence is TGTGCCAGTAGTGGCAGTAACTATGGCTACACCTTC. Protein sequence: CASSGSNYGYTF.

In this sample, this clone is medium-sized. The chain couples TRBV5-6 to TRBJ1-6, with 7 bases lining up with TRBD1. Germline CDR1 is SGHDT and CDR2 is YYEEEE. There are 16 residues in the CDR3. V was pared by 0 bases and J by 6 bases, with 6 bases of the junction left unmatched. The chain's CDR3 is CASSLDRGNSNSPLHF. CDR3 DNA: TGTGCCAGCAGCTTGGACAGGGGAAACTCTAATTCACCCCTCCACTTT.

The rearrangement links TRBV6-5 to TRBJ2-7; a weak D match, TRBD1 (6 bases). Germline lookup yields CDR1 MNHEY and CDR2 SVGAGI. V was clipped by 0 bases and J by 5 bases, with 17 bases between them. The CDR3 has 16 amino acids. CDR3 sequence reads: CASSYSWFQGNDEQYF. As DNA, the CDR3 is TGTGCCAGCAGTTACTCTTGGTTCCAGGGGAACGACGAGCAGTACTTC.

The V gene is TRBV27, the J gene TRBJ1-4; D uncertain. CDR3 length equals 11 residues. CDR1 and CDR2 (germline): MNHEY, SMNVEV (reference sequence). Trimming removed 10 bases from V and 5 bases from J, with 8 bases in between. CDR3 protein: CATRGNEKLFF. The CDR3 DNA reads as TGTGCCACCCGGGGAAATGAAAAACTGTTTTTT. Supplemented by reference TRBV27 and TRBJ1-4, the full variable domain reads EAQVTQNPRYLITVTGKKLTVTCSQNMNHEYMSWYRQDPGLGLRQIYYSMNVEVTDKGDVPEGYKVSRKEKRNFPLILESPSPNQTSLYFCATRGNEKLFFGSGTQLSVL.

Written as DNA, the CDR3 is TGTGCCAGCAGCGACAGGTCGGATCAGCCCCAGCATTTT. Amino acids: CASSDRSDQPQHF. The gene calls are TRBV6-6 and TRBJ1-5; perhaps TRBD1 as D (6 bases). Trimming took 6 bases from V and 5 from J, leaving 11 bases between them. Per the germline V gene, CDR1 is MNHNY and CDR2 is SVGAGI (reference sequence). The CDR3 is 13 amino acids.